The 3 T cell receptor beta chains reported below all come from one sample, sequenced in a study of multiple sclerosis patients with progressive multifocal leukoencephalopathy. Clones were read by immunoSEQ multiplex PCR, and TCRdb kept only the in-frame ones, dropping some. Among about 33,000 clones, about 90% were seen once, and the ten largest hold about 3.3%. Time point in this sample: time of PML onset. This sample comprised PBMCs, obtained from a patient treated with natalizumab. The source is a human donor with progressive multifocal leukoencephalopathy.

The chain has TRBV9 and TRBJ2-2; 14 bases are a match to TRBD2. V gave up 1 base and J gave up 4 bases; unmatched junction bases: 6. Germline V gives CDR1 SGDLS, CDR2 YYNGEE. The CDR3 length is 18 residues. As DNA, the CDR3 is TGTGCCAGCAGCGTACGACTAGCGGGAGGGGCGGTCACCGGGGAGCTGTTTTTT. It is translated as CASSVRLAGGAVTGELFF.

This clone has a handful of counts. J is TRBJ1-4 and V is TRBV7-6, with 9 bases matching TRBD1. J was trimmed by 0 bases and V by 6 bases; bases with no gene match: 5. The CDR3 is made up of 16 amino acids. Germline V gene sequence: CDR1 SGHVS, CDR2 FNYEAQ. CDR3 loop: CASRTGTGSTNEKLFF. The CDR3 DNA is TGTGCCAGCAGAACCGGGACAGGGTCAACTAATGAAAAACTGTTTTTT.

The chain couples TRBV5-6 to TRBJ1-5, with a possible D match to TRBD1 (5 bases). The ends were cut back, 0 bases at V and 6 bases at J, with 7 bases in the middle. Looked up from germline, CDR1 is SGHDT and CDR2 is YYEEEE. CDR3 length: 13 amino acids. For the CDR3, the DNA is TGTGCCAGCAGCTTGGCCGGGGGTCAGCCCCAGCATTTT. The encoded protein is CASSLAGGQPQHF.